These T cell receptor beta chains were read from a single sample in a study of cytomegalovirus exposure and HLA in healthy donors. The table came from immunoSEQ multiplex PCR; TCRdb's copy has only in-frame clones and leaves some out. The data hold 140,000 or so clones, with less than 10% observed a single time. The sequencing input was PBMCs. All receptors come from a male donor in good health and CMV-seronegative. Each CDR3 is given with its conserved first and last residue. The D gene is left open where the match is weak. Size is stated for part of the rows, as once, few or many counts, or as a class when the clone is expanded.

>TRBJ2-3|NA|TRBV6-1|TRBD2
CASIPSGPLADTQYF
TGTGCCAGCATACCTAGCGGACCTCTCGCAGATACGCAGTATTTT
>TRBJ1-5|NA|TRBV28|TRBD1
CASSLGGQGDQPQHF
TGTGCCAGCAGTTTAGGGGGACAGGGGGATCAGCCCCAGCATTTT
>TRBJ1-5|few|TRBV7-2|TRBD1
CASRRQGGSQPQHF
TGTGCCAGCAGACGACAGGGAGGAAGCCAGCCCCAGCATTTT
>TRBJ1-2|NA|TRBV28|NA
CASMEPGGAYGYTF
TGTGCCAGCATGGAGCCAGGAGGGGCCTATGGCTACACCTTC
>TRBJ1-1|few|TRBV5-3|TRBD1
CARSLSSGQGAEATEAFF
TGTGCCAGAAGCTTGAGTTCGGGACAGGGGGCGGAGGCTACTGAAGCTTTCTTT
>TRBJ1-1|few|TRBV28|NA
CASSVGSLTMNTEAFF
TGTGCCAGCAGTGTGGGCAGCCTGACAATGAACACTGAAGCTTTCTTT
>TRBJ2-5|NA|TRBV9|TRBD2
CASSVGGTTSGIQYF
TGTGCCAGCAGCGTAGGGGGGACTACCTCGGGGATCCAGTACTTC
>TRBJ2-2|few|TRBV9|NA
CASSVGGLLNTGELFF
TGTGCCAGCAGCGTAGGAGGACTCCTGAACACCGGGGAGCTGTTTTTT
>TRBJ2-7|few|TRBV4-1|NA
CASSQVPGGSYEQYF
TGCGCCAGCAGCCAAGTACCCGGGGGATCCTACGAGCAGTACTTC
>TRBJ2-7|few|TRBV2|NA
CASGGSRGRYEQYF
TGTGCCAGCGGTGGCAGCAGGGGTCGTTACGAGCAGTACTTC
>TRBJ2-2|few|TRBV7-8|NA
CASSPRWGRLNTGELFF
TGTGCCAGCAGCCCCCGGTGGGGGAGGCTAAACACCGGGGAGCTGTTTTTT
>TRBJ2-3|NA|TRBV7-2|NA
CASSLPLSSTDTQYF
TGTGCCAGCAGCTTACCACTCTCCAGCACAGATACGCAGTATTTT
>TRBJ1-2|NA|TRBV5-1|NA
CASSPQTLRDYGYTF
TGCGCCAGCAGCCCCCAGACTTTGCGTGACTATGGCTACACCTTC
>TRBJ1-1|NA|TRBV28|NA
CASTWRGGLVNTEAFF
TGTGCCAGCACCTGGAGGGGGGGGCTGGTGAACACTGAAGCTTTCTTT
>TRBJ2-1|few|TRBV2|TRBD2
CASSRTSGRTNEQFF
TGTGCCAGCAGTCGAACTAGCGGGAGAACCAATGAGCAGTTCTTC
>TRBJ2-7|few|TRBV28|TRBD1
CASSTGTGLYEQYF
TGTGCCAGCAGTACCGGGACAGGGCTCTACGAGCAGTACTTC
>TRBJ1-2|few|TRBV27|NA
CASRPTASKGGYTF
TGTGCCAGCAGACCGACAGCGAGCAAAGGGGGCTACACCTTC
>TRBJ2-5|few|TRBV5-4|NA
CASSSGLQEETQYF
TGTGCCAGCAGCTCGGGACTCCAAGAAGAGACCCAGTACTTC
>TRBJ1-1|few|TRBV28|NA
CASSLFLASVAEAFF
TGTGCCAGCAGTCTCTTCTTAGCCTCAGTGGCTGAAGCTTTCTTT
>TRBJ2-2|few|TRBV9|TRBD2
CASGTSGYTGELFF
TGTGCCAGCGGGACTAGCGGTTACACCGGGGAGCTGTTTTTT
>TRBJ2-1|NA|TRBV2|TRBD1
CASSGTGNNEQFF
TGTGCCAGCAGCGGGACAGGGAACAATGAGCAGTTCTTC
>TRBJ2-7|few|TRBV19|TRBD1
CASSIRDRAYEQYF
TGTGCCAGTAGTATTAGGGACAGAGCCTACGAGCAGTACTTC
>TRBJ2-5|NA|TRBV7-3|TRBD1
CASSLMGATGGVQETQYF
TGTGCCAGCAGCTTAATGGGGGCGACAGGGGGCGTCCAAGAGACCCAGTACTTC
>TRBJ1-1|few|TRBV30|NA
CAWSVLRSEAFF
TGTGCCTGGAGTGTACTTCGTAGTGAAGCTTTCTTT
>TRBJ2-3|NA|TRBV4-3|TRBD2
CASSQDITSGGGSTDTQYF
TGCGCCAGCAGCCAAGATATTACTAGCGGGGGAGGGAGCACAGATACGCAGTATTTT
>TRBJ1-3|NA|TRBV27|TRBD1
CASSPLQGVPGNTIYF
TGTGCCAGCAGTCCCCTACAGGGGGTTCCAGGAAACACCATATATTTT
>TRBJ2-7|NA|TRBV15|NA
CATSSPDRIYEQYF
TGTGCCACCAGCAGCCCGGACAGAATCTACGAGCAGTACTTC
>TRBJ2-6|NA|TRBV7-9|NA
CASTLSHRTNSGANVLTF
TGTGCCAGCACCCTTAGTCACAGGACGAACTCTGGGGCCAACGTCCTGACTTTC
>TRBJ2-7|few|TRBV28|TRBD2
CASSPPGRAYEQYF
TGTGCCAGCAGTCCCCCCGGGAGGGCCTACGAGCAGTACTTC
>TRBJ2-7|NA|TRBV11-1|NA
CASSQRGAYEQYF
TGTGCCAGCAGCCAGCGAGGAGCCTACGAGCAGTACTTC
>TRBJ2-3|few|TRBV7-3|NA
CASSLWLTDTQYF
TGTGCCAGCAGCTTATGGCTCACAGATACGCAGTATTTT
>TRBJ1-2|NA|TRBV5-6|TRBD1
CASSLKGGLGYGYTF
TGTGCCAGCAGCTTGAAAGGGGGCCTGGGCTATGGCTACACCTTC
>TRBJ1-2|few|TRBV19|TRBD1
CASSKTGASGYTF
TGTGCCAGTAGTAAAACAGGGGCGAGCGGCTACACCTTC
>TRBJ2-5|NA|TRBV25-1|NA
CASSEWRSQETQYF
TGTGCCAGCAGTGAATGGAGGAGTCAAGAGACCCAGTACTTC
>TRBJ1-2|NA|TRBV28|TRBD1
CASSLFYTGQGSRGETF
TGTGCCAGCAGTTTATTTTACACGGGACAGGGTAGTAGGGGGGAGACCTTC
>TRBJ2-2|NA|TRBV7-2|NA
CASSLSPGTGELFF
TGTGCCAGCAGCTTGTCCCCGGGGACCGGGGAGCTGTTTTTT